What follows are 12 T cell receptor beta chains derived from one specimen sequenced in a study of ipilimumab plus nivolumab after autologous stem cell transplantation. Produced via immunoSEQ multiplex PCR; TCRdb's table is partial and in-frame only. This sample has tens of thousands of clones, with over 80% found just once. This specimen consisted of PBMCs, obtained in a trial of ipilimumab plus nivolumab as post-transplant consolidation. Source of these receptors: a male donor with diffuse large B-cell lymphoma.

This clone has more than one count but fewer than ten. The gene calls are TRBV6-1 and TRBJ2-7; D possibly corresponds to TRBD1 (5 bases). Germline lookup yields CDR1 MNHNS and CDR2 SASEGT. This CDR3 region has 14 residues. V gave up 2 bases and J gave up 4 bases, with 12 bases separating them. The CDR3 sequence: CASSENTGRYEQYF. The CDR3 DNA follows: TGTGCCAGCAGTGAAAATACAGGTCGATACGAGCAGTACTTC.

This clone was seen a single time. The DNA for the CDR3 is TGTGCCAGCAGCTCAAGTGGACGGGTGAACACTGAAGCTTTCTTT. The encoded protein is CASSSSGRVNTEAFF. This chain joins TRBV7-2 and TRBJ1-1; no clear D. CDR3 length: 15 amino acids. V lost 4 bases to trimming and J lost 0 bases, with 12 bases between them. In germline, CDR1 is SGHTA, CDR2 FQGNSA.

This rearrangement joins TRBV29-1 to TRBJ2-1; 7 nucleotides agree with TRBD2. V trimming: 1 base; J trimming: 0 bases; junction bases outside the gene matches: 9. The CDR3 loop spans 17 amino acids. CDR1 SQVTM and CDR2 ANQGSEA come from the germline V gene. CDR3 bases: TGCAGCGTTGAAGGTCCGAAGCTAGCGGACTCCTACAATGAGCAGTTCTTC. The encoded protein is CSVEGPKLADSYNEQFF.

The chain links TRBV18 to TRBJ2-5, with TRBD1 identical over 8 bases. V lost 1 base and J lost 2; bases outside the gene matches: 0. The germline V gene encodes CDR1 KGHSH and CDR2 LQKENI. The CDR3 spans 14 residues. The CDR3 here is CASSPRTGQETQYF. The CDR3 region has the DNA TGTGCCAGCTCACCACGGACAGGGCAAGAGACCCAGTACTTC.

A few counts support this clone. The J gene is TRBJ1-2, the V gene TRBV7-2; TRBD1 matches at 7 bases. In germline, CDR1 is SGHTA, CDR2 FQGNSA. V lost 5 bases, J lost 4 bases, and 10 bases stayed unmatched. The CDR3 is made up of 15 amino acids. This CDR3 is CASSTHRQGTYGYTF. CDR3 in DNA: TGTGCCAGCAGCACGCATCGACAGGGAACCTATGGCTACACCTTC.

This chain joins TRBV7-2 and TRBJ2-6; the D is unclear. Germline V gene lookup returns CDR1 SGHTA and CDR2 FQGNSA. V was clipped by 5 bases and J by 2 bases, with 10 bases between them. The CDR3 sequence is 15 residues long. The CDR3 sequence: CASSPPGAGANVLTF. The CDR3 nucleotides are TGTGCCAGCAGCCCCCCGGGTGCTGGGGCCAACGTCCTGACTTTC.

This chain uses TRBV6-1 with TRBJ1-1, with D uncertain. CDR1 is MNHNS and CDR2 is SASEGT in the germline V gene. This CDR3 region has 11 residues. CDR3 region: CTPQANTEAFF. The CDR3 DNA reads as TGTACCCCTCAGGCGAACACTGAAGCTTTCTTT.

The CDR3 nucleotides are TGTGCCAGCAGTGATGATGGGACTAGCACAGATACGCAGTATTTT. This codes for CASSDDGTSTDTQYF. This rearrangement joins TRBV2 to TRBJ2-3; D might be TRBD2 (6 bases). From germline, CDR1 is SNHLY and CDR2 FYNNEI. With 3 bases removed from V and 0 bases from J, the gap between germline ends came to 10 bases. This CDR3 spans 15 amino acids.

This chain joins TRBV6-5 and TRBJ1-3; D is unresolved. This CDR3 spans 13 amino acids. The ends were cut back, 2 bases at V and 0 bases at J, with 2 bases in the middle. From germline, CDR1 is MNHEY and CDR2 SVGAGI. In DNA, the CDR3 is TGTGCCAGCAGTTACAGCTCTGGAAACACCATATATTTT. It yields the protein CASSYSSGNTIYF.

This clone was found once. The chain joins TRBV19 to TRBJ1-1; no definite D call. Germline V gene lookup returns CDR1 LNHDA and CDR2 SQIVND (reference sequence). The CDR3 is 11 amino acids. Trimming took 9 bases from V and 4 from J, leaving 9 bases between them. CDR3 coding DNA: TGTGCCAGCCTTGGTGGCACTGAAGCTTTCTTT. Protein: CASLGGTEAFF.

This clone was picked up one time. This sequence joins TRBV7-9 and TRBJ1-6; D gene unclear. Germline CDR1 and CDR2: SEHNR and FQNEAQ (reference sequence). The V end was cut by 5 bases, the J end by 9 bases, with 8 bases between. This CDR3 has 12 amino acids. This CDR3 is CASSRAISPLHF. The DNA of the CDR3 is TGTGCCAGCAGCCGCGCCATTTCACCCCTCCACTTT. Supplemented by reference TRBV7-9 and TRBJ1-6, the full variable domain reads DTGVSQNPRHKITKRGQNVTFRCDPISEHNRLYWYRQTLGQGPEFLTYFQNEAQLEKSRLLSDRFSAERPKGSFSTLEIQRTEQGDSAMYLCASSRAISPLHFGNGTRLTVT.

V usage is TRBV7-8 and J usage is TRBJ1-5, with 7 positions matching TRBD1. CDR1 and CDR2 (germline): SGHVS, FQNEAQ. Unmatched junction bases numbered 11, after V lost 5 bases and J lost 7 bases. This CDR3 has 15 residues. CDR3 sequence reads: CASSARRDSFQPQHF. The CDR3 DNA is TGTGCCAGCAGCGCACGCCGGGACAGTTTCCAGCCCCAGCATTTT.